The clone carrying this T cell receptor beta chain has ten or more counts. Antigen unknown. The sample originates from a study of Graves' ophthalmopathy and Graves' hyperthyroidism. Study observations and caveats: Discrimination between ophthalmopathy and stable hyperthyroidism by a 13-signature model showed approximately 89% sensitivity and 70% to 84% specificity.

Diagnosis used clinical symptoms, serum thyroxine, TRAb, thyroid ultrasound and orbital computed tomography. As the template, RNA transcripts were used to amplify TCR beta CDR3 regions. First-round RT-PCR relied on HTBI primers, and a second-round multiplex PCR came next. TCRdb re-called the multiplex PCR reads through MiXCR, storing one row per CDR3 protein. The sample includes under 800,000 distinct CDR3 sequences, about a fifth seen only once; the top ten take around 7%. This TCR was sampled from a woman younger than 35 with stable Graves' hyperthyroidism. Some clones in this sample may be carry-over from other donors' samples. What was sequenced was peripheral blood.

CDR3: CSVDRDDSFGGYTF. CDR3 DNA: TGCAGCGTTGATAGGGACGACAGTTTCGGTGGCTACACCTTC. The chain recombines TRBV29-1 with TRBJ1-2; tentative D call: TRBD1 (5 bases). The V end was cut by 3 bases, the J end by 7 bases, with 18 bases between. The germline gives CDR1 SQVTM, CDR2 ANQGSEA. This CDR3 has 14 amino acids. Using reference TRBV29-1 and TRBJ1-2 for the parts outside the CDR3, the full variable domain is SAVISQKPSRDICQRGTSLTIQCQVDSQVTMMFWYRQQPGQSLTLIATANQGSEATYESGFVIDKFPISRPNLTFSTLTVSNMSPEDSSIYLCSVDRDDSFGGYTFGSGTRLTVV.